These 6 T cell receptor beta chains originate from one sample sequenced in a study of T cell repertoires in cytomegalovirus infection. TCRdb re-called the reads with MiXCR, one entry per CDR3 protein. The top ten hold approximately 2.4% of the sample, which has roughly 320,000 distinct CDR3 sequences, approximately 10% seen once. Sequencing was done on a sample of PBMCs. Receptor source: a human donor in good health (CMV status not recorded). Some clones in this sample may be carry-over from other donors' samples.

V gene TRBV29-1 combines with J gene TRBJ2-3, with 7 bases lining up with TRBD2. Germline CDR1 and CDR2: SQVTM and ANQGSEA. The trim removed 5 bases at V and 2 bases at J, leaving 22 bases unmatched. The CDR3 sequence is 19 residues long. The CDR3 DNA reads TGCAGCGTTATACCTCGGGGGGTTACACGTATGAGCTACACAGATACGCAGTATTTT. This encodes CSVIPRGVTRMSYTDTQYF.

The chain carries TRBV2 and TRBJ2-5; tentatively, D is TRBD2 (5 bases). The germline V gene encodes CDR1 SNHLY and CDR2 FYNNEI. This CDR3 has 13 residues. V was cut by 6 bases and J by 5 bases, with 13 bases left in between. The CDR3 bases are TGTGCCAGCAGGGACTCCGCCCCGGAGACCCAGTACTTC. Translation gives CASRDSAPETQYF.

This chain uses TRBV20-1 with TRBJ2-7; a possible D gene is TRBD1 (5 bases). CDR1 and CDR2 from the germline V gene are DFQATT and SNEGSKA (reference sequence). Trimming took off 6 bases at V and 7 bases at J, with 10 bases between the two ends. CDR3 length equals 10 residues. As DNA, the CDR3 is TGCAGTGCCTTCGGACAAGAGCAGTACGTC. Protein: CSAFGQEQYV.

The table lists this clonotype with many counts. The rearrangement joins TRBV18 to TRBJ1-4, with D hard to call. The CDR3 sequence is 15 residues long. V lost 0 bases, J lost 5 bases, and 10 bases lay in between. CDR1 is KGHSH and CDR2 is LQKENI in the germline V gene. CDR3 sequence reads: CASSPPGLGNEKLFF. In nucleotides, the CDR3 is TGTGCCAGCTCACCACCGGGCTTGGGGAATGAAAAACTGTTTTTT.

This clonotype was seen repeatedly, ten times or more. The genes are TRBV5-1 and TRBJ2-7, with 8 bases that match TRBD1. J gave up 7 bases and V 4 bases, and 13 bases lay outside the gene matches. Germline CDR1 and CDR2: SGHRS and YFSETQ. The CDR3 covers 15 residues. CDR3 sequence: CASSLTGAPSGEQYF. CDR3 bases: TGCGCCAGCAGCCTGACAGGGGCCCCCTCGGGAGAGCAGTACTTC. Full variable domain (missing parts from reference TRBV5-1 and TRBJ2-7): KAGVTQTPRYLIKTRGQQVTLSCSPISGHRSVSWYQQTPGQGLQFLFEYFSETQRNKGNFPGRFSGRQFSNSRSEMNVSTLELGDSALYLCASSLTGAPSGEQYFGPGTRLTVT.

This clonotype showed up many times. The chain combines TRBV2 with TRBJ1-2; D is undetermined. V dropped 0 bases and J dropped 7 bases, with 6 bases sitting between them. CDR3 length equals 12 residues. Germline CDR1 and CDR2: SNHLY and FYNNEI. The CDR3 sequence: CASSEAGFGYTF. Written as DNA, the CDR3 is TGTGCCAGCAGTGAAGCAGGGTTTGGCTACACCTTC. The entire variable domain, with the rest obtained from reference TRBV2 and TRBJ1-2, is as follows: EPEVTQTPSHQVTQMGQEVILRCVPISNHLYFYWYRQILGQKVEFLVSFYNNEISEKSEIFDDQFSVERPDGSNFTLKIRSTKLEDSAMYFCASSEAGFGYTFGSGTRLTVV.